Included here is one TCR beta chain sequence, with context. Its target antigen remains unknown. Base qualities are missing; no much larger clone stands one base away. The donors were healthy, HIV-negative adults with no recently reported acute infections or vaccinations. Every donor was a Caucasian adult residing in Nashville, Tennessee, USA. CD4+ T cells were enriched through magnetic negative selection, after which naive cells were positively selected on CD45RA and the remaining negative fraction served as the memory subset. Blood was collected by leukapheresis, and PBMCs were isolated by Ficoll-Histopaque density gradient centrifugation and then cryopreserved in liquid nitrogen vapor phase. Analytical flow cytometry was used to check the purity and quantity of every magnetically sorted T cell population. Each sorted fraction had its genomic DNA isolated and then quantified by UV absorbance on a Nanodrop 2000c.

This specimen comes from a study of shared clonotypes between healthy human individuals (dated by TCRdb to about 2020). A note on the overall study: The cohort comprised a couple of women and a few men aged 18 to 49 years. To increase sequencing depth and limit assay-specific biases, different laboratories used diverse techniques to prepare libraries and sequence TCR repertoires. For each donor, three plates each were used for CD4 naive and CD4 memory, two plates were used for CD8 naive, and one plate was used for CD8 memory. Leukapheresis yielded between about 0.9 and 9.5 billion PBMCs per donor. Blood TCR repertoires of four to six healthy adults were deeply sequenced to estimate repertoire size and the extent of clonotype sharing between individuals.

General conclusions and limits of the study: Even with the large sequencing depth, rarefaction of the sorted-subset datasets indicated that sequencing was incomplete. The genetic and exposure-history diversity represented was limited by the small number of donors. Naive subsets generally had larger estimated clonotype richness than memory subsets did. Clonotypes shared by all four sorted-subset donors showed higher generation probabilities than non-shared clonotypes. Pairwise subsampling led to the expectation that sequencing depth would affect the degree of clonotype sharing among donors. Sharing across several donors was observed for around 5% of naive CD4, over 3% of naive CD8, roughly 2.3% of memory CD4, and around 0.42% of memory CD8 clonotypes. Only blood was sampled, and tissue TCR repertoires likely differ from those in blood.

V and J are trimmed by 4 bases and 3 bases, and the gene matches miss 9 bases of the junction. From its cysteine to its phenylalanine, the CDR3 spans 15 amino acids. Only the CDR3 DNA stays, 45 bases, in frame from base 1. The germline V gene supplies CDR1 LGHNA and CDR2 YSLEER. Using the deep immunoSEQ assay, TCR CDR3 regions were amplified from genomic DNA by multiplex PCR. Extracted genomic DNA from each cell subset was distributed evenly across all wells of several immunoSEQ 96-well plates, and each plate was treated as a replicate. For sorted subsets, approximately 190 ng genomic DNA, equal to tens of thousands of T cell genomes, was loaded into each replicate PCR. Purified libraries were measured with a Qubit 3.0 fluorometer, size-checked on a Bioanalyzer 2100, and measured again with the KAPA Library Quantification kit. Each immunoSEQ 96-well plate was sequenced on its own single-read 150-cycle Illumina NextSeq 550 flow cell. Per the original workflow: Because only junctional sequences without quality scores were contained in the immunoSEQ output, filtering matching that applied to full-length reads could not be performed. Sequences were annotated with PyIR, a Python wrapper for IgBLAST v1.9, and V/J genes and CDR3 were assigned using IMGT germline references. Any read was removed if the V/J assignment was weak (E-value above 1e-6), the CDR3 was missing, or the read contained stop codons, out-of-frame junctions, or ambiguous translated residues. V3J clonotypes were defined by identical inferred V gene, J gene, and CDR3 amino acid sequence. To compute the percentage overlap between repertoires, the number of shared unique clonotypes was divided by the size of the smaller repertoire. Richness of each repertoire was evaluated using RTK rarefaction, the Chao1 estimator, and Recon v2.1 estimates of unobserved clonotypes. For all TCRbeta clonotypes obtained by the gDNA method from a few donors, generation probabilities were computed with OLGA. TCRdb holds this immuneACCESS table with in-frame rearrangements only. Some clones are missing; in checked studies, unresolved V genes explain under half, and the rest has no known cause. The DNA was the basis for D and trimming; V, J and clone size are from that table. This sample comprises some 2,500,000 clones, under 95% of them detected only once. The ten largest clones take up approximately 0.41% of the sample.

In this chain, TRBV4-3 is recombined with TRBJ2-7; 7 junctional bases match TRBD2. This sequence originates from a man younger than 30 in good health. Some clones in this sample may be carry-over from other donors' samples. The sample was naive CD4+ T cells from PBMCs. This specimen's cell subset or site label, per the study, means: CD45RA+ positively selected. The CDR3 is CASSPSVLADYEQYF. The sequenced DNA is TGCGCCAGCAGCCCCTCCGTGCTAGCGGACTACGAGCAGTACTTC.